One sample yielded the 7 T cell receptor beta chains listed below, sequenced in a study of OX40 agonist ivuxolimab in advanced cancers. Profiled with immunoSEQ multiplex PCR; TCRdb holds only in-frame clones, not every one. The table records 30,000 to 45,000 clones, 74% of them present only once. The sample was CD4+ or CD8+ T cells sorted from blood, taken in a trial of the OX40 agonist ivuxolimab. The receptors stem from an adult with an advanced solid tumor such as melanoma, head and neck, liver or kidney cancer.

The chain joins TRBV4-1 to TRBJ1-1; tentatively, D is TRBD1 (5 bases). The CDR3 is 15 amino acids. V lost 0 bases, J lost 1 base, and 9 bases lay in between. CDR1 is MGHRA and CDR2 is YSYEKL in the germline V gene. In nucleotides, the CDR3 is TGCGCCAGCAGCCAAGATCAAGGACAGAACACTGAAGCTTTCTTT. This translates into CASSQDQGQNTEAFF.

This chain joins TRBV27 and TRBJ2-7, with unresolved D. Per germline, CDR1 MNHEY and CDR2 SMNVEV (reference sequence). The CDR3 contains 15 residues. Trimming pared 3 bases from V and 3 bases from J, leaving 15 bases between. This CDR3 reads CASSLAVPVGYEQYF. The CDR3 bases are TGTGCCAGCAGTTTGGCGGTCCCCGTGGGCTACGAGCAGTACTTC.

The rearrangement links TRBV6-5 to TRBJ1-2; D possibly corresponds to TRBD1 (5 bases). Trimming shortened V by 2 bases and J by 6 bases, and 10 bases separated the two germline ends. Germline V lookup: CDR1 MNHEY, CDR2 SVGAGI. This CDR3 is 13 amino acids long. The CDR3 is CASSYAQGHGYTF. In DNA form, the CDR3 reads TGTGCCAGCAGTTACGCGCAGGGACATGGCTACACCTTC.

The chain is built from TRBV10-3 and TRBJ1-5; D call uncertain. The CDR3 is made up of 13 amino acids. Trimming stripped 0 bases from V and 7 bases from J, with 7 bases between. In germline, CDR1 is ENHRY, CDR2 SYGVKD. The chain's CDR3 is CAISESVEQPQHF. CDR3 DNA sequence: TGTGCCATCAGTGAGTCGGTGGAGCAGCCCCAGCATTTT.

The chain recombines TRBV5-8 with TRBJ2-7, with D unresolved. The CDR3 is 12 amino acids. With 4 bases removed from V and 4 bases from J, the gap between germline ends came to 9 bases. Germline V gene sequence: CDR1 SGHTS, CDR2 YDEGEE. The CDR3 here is CASSIIVYEQYF. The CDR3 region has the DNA TGTGCCAGCAGCATCATAGTATACGAGCAGTACTTC.

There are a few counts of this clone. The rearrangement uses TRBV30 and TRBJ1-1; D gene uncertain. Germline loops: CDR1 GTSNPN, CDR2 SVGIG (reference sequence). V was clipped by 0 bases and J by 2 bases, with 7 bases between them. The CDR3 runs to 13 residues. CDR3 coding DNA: TGTGCCTGGAGTGTAACGGCTAACACTGAAGCTTTCTTT. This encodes CAWSVTANTEAFF.

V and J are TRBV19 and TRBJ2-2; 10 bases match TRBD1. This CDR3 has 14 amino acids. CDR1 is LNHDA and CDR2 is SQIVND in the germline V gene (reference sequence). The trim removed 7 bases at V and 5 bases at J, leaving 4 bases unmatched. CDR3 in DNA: TGTGCCAGTACGGGACAGGGGAGGACCGGGGAGCTGTTTTTT. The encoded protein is CASTGQGRTGELFF.